The present T cell receptor (beta chain) was sequenced within a study of CD8 T cells in Susac syndrome. The authors reverse transcribed roughly 0.5 to 1 ug RNA with random hexamers. TCRdb re-called the immunoSEQ multiplex PCR reads through MiXCR, storing one row per CDR3 protein. The data hold about 150,000 distinct CDR3 sequences, with approximately 96% observed a single time. The receptor comes from a human donor with multiple sclerosis. Source material: CD8+ T cells from PBMCs.

DNA of the CDR3: TGTGCCAGCAGTTCGAGCCCGTTTAACACTGAAGCTTTCTTT. It is translated as CASSSSPFNTEAFF. The chain has TRBV12-3 or TRBV12-4 and TRBJ1-1; D call uncertain. Trimming took 4 bases from V and 2 from J, leaving 11 bases between them. This CDR3 is 14 amino acids long.